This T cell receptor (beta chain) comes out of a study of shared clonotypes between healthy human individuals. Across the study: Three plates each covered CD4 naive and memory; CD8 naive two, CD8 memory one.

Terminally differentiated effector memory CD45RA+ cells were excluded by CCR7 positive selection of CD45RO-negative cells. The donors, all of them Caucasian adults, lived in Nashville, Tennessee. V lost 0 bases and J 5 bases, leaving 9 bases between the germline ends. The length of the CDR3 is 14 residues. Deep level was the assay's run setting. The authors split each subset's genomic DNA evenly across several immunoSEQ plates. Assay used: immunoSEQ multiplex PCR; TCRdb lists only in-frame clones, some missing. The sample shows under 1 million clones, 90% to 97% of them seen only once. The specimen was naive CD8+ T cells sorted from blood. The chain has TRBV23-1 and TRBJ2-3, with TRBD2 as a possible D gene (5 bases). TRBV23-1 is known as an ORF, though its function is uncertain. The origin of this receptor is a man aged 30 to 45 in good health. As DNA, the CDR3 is TGCGCCAGCAGTCAATCTCAGCGGAAAGATACGCAGTATTTT. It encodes CASSQSQRKDTQYF.